These T cell receptor beta chains were read from a single sample in a study of control samples from healthy donors and cancer patients. The table came from immunoSEQ multiplex PCR; TCRdb's copy has only in-frame clones and leaves some out. The profile shows almost 90,000 clones, more than 75% of them singletons. What was sequenced was blood. The receptor set was obtained from a man aged 25-45 years in good health. CDR3s include the opening cysteine and the closing phenylalanine or tryptophan. D genes are given only for firm matches. Not every row has a clone size; where given, it reads once, few, many or a size class.

d_call clone_size j_call v_call cdr3_nt cdr3_aa
TRBD1 NA TRBJ2-6 TRBV27 TGTGCCACCCAGGCAGGAAGGGGGCTCGGGGCCAACGTCCTGACTTTC CATQAGRGLGANVLTF
TRBD1 NA TRBJ1-4 TRBV29-1 TGCAGCGGTAGACAGGGCGGTGCGGAAAAACTGTTTTTT CSGRQGGAEKLFF
NA NA TRBJ1-5 TRBV28 TGTGCCAGCGGCGAAGGGAATTTGAGTCAGCCCCAGCATTTT CASGEGNLSQPQHF
TRBD1 NA TRBJ1-2 TRBV5-1 TGCGCCAGCAGCCCGAGGACAGGGAATAACTATGGCTACACCTTC CASSPRTGNNYGYTF
NA NA TRBJ1-1 TRBV7-2 TGTGCCAGCAGCCTCGTCGTCGGGACTAACACTGAAGCTTTCTTT CASSLVVGTNTEAFF
NA NA TRBJ2-1 TRBV27 TGTGCCAGCCGTATCTCGATAAGCTCCTACAATGAGCAGTTCTTC CASRISISSYNEQFF
NA NA TRBJ1-2 TRBV10-3 TGTGCCACCACAGTGGGCTCTAGCTATGGCTACACCTTC CATTVGSSYGYTF
NA once TRBJ1-3 TRBV19 TGTGCCAGTAGTATTGGAAACACCATATATTTT CASSIGNTIYF
NA NA TRBJ1-1 TRBV3-1/TRBV3-2 TGTGCCAGCAGCCCTTTAGCGCTCGGTAGTCGGAAAGCTTTCTTT CASSPLALGSRKAFF
NA NA TRBJ1-3 TRBV2 TGTGCCAGCAGTGCAGGGGAAGTGAGAAACACCATATATTTT CASSAGEVRNTIYF
NA NA TRBJ1-2 TRBV2 TGTGCCAGCAGGACCGGGGCCCACTATGGCTACACCTTC CASRTGAHYGYTF
TRBD1 NA TRBJ1-2 TRBV28 TGTGCCAGCAGTGGGCCACAGGGGGTCGGCTACACCTTC CASSGPQGVGYTF
TRBD1 NA TRBJ1-1 TRBV6-5 TGTGCCAGCAGTTACTCCCGGACAGGGGATACTGAAGCTTTCTTT CASSYSRTGDTEAFF
NA NA TRBJ1-2 TRBV13 TGTGCCAGCAGCTTAGCGGCGGGGCGTAACTATGGCTACACCTTC CASSLAAGRNYGYTF
NA once TRBJ1-1 TRBV5-1 TGCGCCAGCAGCTTGTCGGCGGGGCCCAAGAACACTGAAGCTTTCTTT CASSLSAGPKNTEAFF
NA few TRBJ1-2 TRBV2 TGTGCCAGCAGTGGGGCCGAAAGTTATGGCTACACCTTC CASSGAESYGYTF
NA few TRBJ2-3 TRBV6-5 TGTGCCAGCACCTCCGTCCAGGCTAGCACAGATACGCAGTATTTT CASTSVQASTDTQYF
NA once TRBJ1-3 TRBV5-1 TGCGCCAGCGCCCGATCGACAGACTCTGGAAACACCATATATTTT CASARSTDSGNTIYF
NA NA TRBJ1-4 TRBV4-1 TGCGCCAGCAGCCGAACAGGGCGGCCTAATGAAAAACTGTTTTTT CASSRTGRPNEKLFF
TRBD2 NA TRBJ2-3 TRBV6-5 TGTGCCAGCAGTTACCTCCTAGCGGGGGGGGCTGTACCGTATTTT CASSYLLAGGAVPYF
NA NA TRBJ1-4 TRBV27 TGTGCCAGCGGGATCCGGGCAACTAATGAAAAACTGTTTTTT CASGIRATNEKLFF
TRBD1 NA TRBJ1-2 TRBV11-1 TGTGCCAGCAGCTTGGGGACAGCCTATGGCTACACCTTC CASSLGTAYGYTF
TRBD1 NA TRBJ1-1 TRBV4-1 TGCGCCAGCAGCCTCCTACAGGGGTACACTGAAGCTTTCTTT CASSLLQGYTEAFF
TRBD2 NA TRBJ2-3 TRBV19 TGTGCCAGTAGTATGACTAGCGGGGCTAGACCTAATCAAGATACGCAGTATTTT CASSMTSGARPNQDTQYF
NA NA TRBJ2-3 TRBV9 TGTGCCAGCAGCGTAGGGGAAGGGTCCGTAGGGGGTACGCAGTATTTT CASSVGEGSVGGTQYF
NA NA TRBJ1-1 TRBV2 TGTGCCAGCAGTGAACGGGGGGTTGGGGCCGGCACTGAAGCTTTCTTT CASSERGVGAGTEAFF
TRBD1 NA TRBJ2-2 TRBV5-4 TGTGCCAGCAGCTTGTTGGGGGCAGGGGGAAACACCGGGGAGCTGTTTTTT CASSLLGAGGNTGELFF
TRBD1 NA TRBJ1-4 TRBV2 TGTGCCAGCAGACTTGGACAGGGTAGCGAACTGTTTTTT CASRLGQGSELFF
NA once TRBJ1-5 TRBV24-1 TGTGCCACCAGTGAAGGGAATCAGCCCCAGCATTTT CATSEGNQPQHF
NA once TRBJ2-2 TRBV7-9 TGTGCCAGCAGCCCCCGCCTGAACACCGGGGAGCTGTTTTTT CASSPRLNTGELFF
TRBD1 NA TRBJ1-2 TRBV4-1 TGCGCCAGCAGCCAAGATGGCGGGGACAGGGGGACTTTCTATGGCTACACCTTC CASSQDGGDRGTFYGYTF
NA NA TRBJ1-2 TRBV6-1 TGTGCCAGCAGTGAAGGGGGCTGGGTAACGTATGGCTACACCTTC CASSEGGWVTYGYTF
TRBD1 NA TRBJ1-2 TRBV3-1/TRBV3-2 TGTGCCAGCAGCCCGATATCCGGACAGGGGCTGGGGGGCTATGGCTACACCTTC CASSPISGQGLGGYGYTF
TRBD1 once TRBJ1-2 TRBV11-2 TGTGCCAGCAGCTTAAGGGACAGAAGAGAGAACTATGGCTACACCTTC CASSLRDRRENYGYTF
TRBD1 NA TRBJ1-1 TRBV27 TGTGCCAGCATTGGAGGTGGGACAGGGGTCACTGAAGCTTTCTTT CASIGGGTGVTEAFF
NA NA TRBJ2-3 TRBV18 TGTGCCAGCTCACCACCGTACCCAGATACGCAGTATTTT CASSPPYPDTQYF
TRBD1 NA TRBJ1-5 TRBV6-2/TRBV6-3 TGTGCCAGCAGTTACTCGACAGGGAATCAGCCCCAGCATTTT CASSYSTGNQPQHF
TRBD1 NA TRBJ2-2 TRBV11-1 TGTGCCAGCAGCCCATGGACAGGGAAGAACGGGGAGCTGTTTTTT CASSPWTGKNGELFF
NA few TRBJ1-1 TRBV11-3 TGTGCCCGGGGGGACGGCACTGAAGCTTTCTTT CARGDGTEAFF